This TCR beta chain was captured in a study of blood T cell repertoires in COVID-19. In the study overall: Donors in the United States, Italy and Spain gave samples during acute or convalescent COVID-19. Sample material is recorded as cDNA or gDNA derived from T cells, B-cell-depleted T cells, or PBMCs.

Original analysis: Quantification of nucleated cells was approximated via reference gene primer amplification. Generated by immunoSEQ multiplex PCR, the TCRdb table keeps only in-frame clones and is missing some. V, J and clone size are those of that table, while D and trimming were read from the DNA. Here the sample spans about 260,000 clones, around 86% being singletons. The CDR3 runs 14 residues. Per the germline V gene, CDR1 is SGHRS and CDR2 is YFSETQ. Trimming took off 0 bases at V and 4 bases at J, with 8 bases between the two ends. Seattle's cohort entered during active infection and was followed longitudinally.

The genes are TRBV5-1 and TRBJ2-1; tentative D call: TRBD1 (6 bases). The TCR originated in a woman aged 55-75 years with COVID-19, enrolled during active disease. The specimen sequenced was peripheral blood. CDR3: CASSLVGQYNEQFF. The CDR3 DNA reads as TGCGCCAGCAGCTTGGTAGGACAGTACAATGAGCAGTTCTTC. The full variable domain, its missing parts supplied by reference TRBV5-1 and TRBJ2-1, is KAGVTQTPRYLIKTRGQQVTLSCSPISGHRSVSWYQQTPGQGLQFLFEYFSETQRNKGNFPGRFSGRQFSNSRSEMNVSTLELGDSALYLCASSLVGQYNEQFFGPGTRLTVL.